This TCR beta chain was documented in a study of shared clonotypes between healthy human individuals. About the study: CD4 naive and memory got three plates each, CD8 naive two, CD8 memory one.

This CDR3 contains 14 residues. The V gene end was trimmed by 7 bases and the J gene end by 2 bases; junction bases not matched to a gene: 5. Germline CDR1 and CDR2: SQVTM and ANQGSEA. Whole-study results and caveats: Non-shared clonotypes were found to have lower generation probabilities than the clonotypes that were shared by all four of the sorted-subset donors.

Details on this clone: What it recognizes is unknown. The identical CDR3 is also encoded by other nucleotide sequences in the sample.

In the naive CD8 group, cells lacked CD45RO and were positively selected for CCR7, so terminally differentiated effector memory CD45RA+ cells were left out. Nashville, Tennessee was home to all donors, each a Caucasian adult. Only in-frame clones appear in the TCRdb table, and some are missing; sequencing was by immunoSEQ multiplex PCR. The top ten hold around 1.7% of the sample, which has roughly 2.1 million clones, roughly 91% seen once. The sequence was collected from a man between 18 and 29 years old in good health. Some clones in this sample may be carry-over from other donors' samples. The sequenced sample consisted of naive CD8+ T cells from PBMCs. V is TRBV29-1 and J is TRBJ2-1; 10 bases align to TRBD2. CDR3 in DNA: TGCAGCGCCTTAGCGGGAGGCCCCTACAATGAGCAGTTCTTC. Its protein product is CSALAGGPYNEQFF.